This T cell receptor beta chain was captured in a study of T cell repertoires in cytomegalovirus infection. TCRdb re-derived calls from the reads in MiXCR, one entry per CDR3 protein. In the table there are 160,000 or so distinct CDR3 sequences, about a fifth of which are singletons. CDR1 is MNHEY and CDR2 is SVGEGT in the germline V gene. The CDR3 sequence is 15 residues long. Trimming removed 2 bases from V and 6 bases from J, with 14 bases in between. As to this clonotype: Its antigen is currently unknown.

This sequence originates from a human donor in good health (CMV status not recorded). Some clones in this sample may be carry-over from other donors' samples. The starting material was CD8+ T cells from cultured PBMCs, obtained from culture after CMV antigen stimulation. The V gene is TRBV6-2 or TRBV6-3, the J gene TRBJ2-4, with D possibly TRBD2 on 6 matching bases. The CDR3: CASSYTGTLINIQYF. Here the CDR3 DNA reads TGTGCCAGCAGTTACACTGGGACTTTAATAAACATTCAGTACTTC.